Listed below are T cell receptor beta chains from one sample, sequenced in a study of T cell repertoires in cytomegalovirus infection. TCRdb reprocessed the reads via MiXCR and lists one record per CDR3 protein. Of around 350,000 distinct CDR3 sequences listed, 15% to 20% are singletons. Sequencing was performed on PBMCs. The receptor source for this set is a human donor in good health (CMV status not recorded). Some clones in this sample may be carry-over from other donors' samples. The CDR3 runs from the conserved cysteine through the conserved F or W. D genes are given only for firm matches. A clone size is listed for some rows: how often the clone was seen (once, few, many), or a class if it is expanded.

TRBD2	TRBJ2-1	TRBV2	few	CASSAGTGLAGGSEQFF	TGTGCCAGCAGTGCGGGGACAGGACTAGCGGGAGGGAGTGAGCAGTTCTTC
TRBD2	TRBJ2-7	TRBV7-2	many	CASSPYSGDQYF	TGTGCCAGCAGCCCCTACAGCGGGGACCAGTACTTC
NA	TRBJ2-1	TRBV7-6	few	CASSLWVDEQFF	TGTGCCAGCAGCTTATGGGTGGATGAGCAGTTCTTC
TRBD2	TRBJ2-5	TRBV28	many	CASSFRAGTTQETQYF	TGTGCCAGCAGTTTTCGAGCGGGAACGACACAAGAGACCCAGTACTTC
TRBD1	TRBJ2-7	TRBV7-8	NA	CASSRDRVGEQYF	TGTGCCAGCAGCCGTGACAGGGTTGGCGAGCAGTACTTC
NA	TRBJ1-2	TRBV18	few	CASSPRRQEGYGYTF	TGTGCCAGCTCACCACGCCGACAGGAGGGTTATGGCTACACCTTC
NA	TRBJ2-2	TRBV7-6	few	CASSPGGLVTGELFF	TGTGCCAGCAGCCCGGGGGGCTTGGTGACCGGGGAGCTGTTTTTT
NA	TRBJ1-5	TRBV20-1	few	CSARDPSQPQHF	TGCAGTGCTAGAGATCCAAGTCAGCCCCAGCATTTT
NA	TRBJ1-5	TRBV6-1	many	CASSPTRGGRANQPQHF	TGTGCCAGCAGTCCCACCCGAGGGGGGAGGGCAAATCAGCCCCAGCATTTT
TRBD1	TRBJ2-7	TRBV25-1	few	CASSVVGTGAYEQYF	TGTGCCAGCAGTGTCGTGGGGACAGGGGCCTACGAGCAGTACTTC
TRBD2	TRBJ2-3	TRBV4-3	many	CASSQDAHRTSGRTDTQYF	TGCGCCAGCAGCCAAGACGCCCATAGGACTAGCGGCCGCACAGATACGCAGTATTTT
NA	TRBJ2-3	TRBV4-2	NA	CASSFEGGLGNTQYF	TGTGCCAGCAGTTTCGAAGGGGGGCTCGGGAATACGCAGTATTTT
TRBD2	TRBJ2-5	TRBV7-6	many	CASSLGGGIKETQYF	TGTGCCAGCAGCCTGGGGGGGGGGATTAAAGAGACCCAGTACTTC
TRBD1	TRBJ2-3	TRBV5-1	NA	CASSLDRSWDTQYF	TGCGCCAGCTCCCTGGACAGGAGTTGGGATACGCAGTATTTT
TRBD2	TRBJ2-1	TRBV7-6	NA	CASTKRGLNNEQFF	TGTGCCAGCACAAAGCGGGGGTTGAACAATGAGCAGTTCTTC
NA	TRBJ1-5	TRBV2	few	CASSEADRFQPQHF	TGTGCCAGCAGTGAAGCTGACAGGTTTCAGCCCCAGCATTTT
TRBD1	TRBJ1-2	TRBV6-2/TRBV6-3	many	CASSRLRDRGRSLHGYTF	TGTGCCAGCAGCCGGCTAAGGGACAGGGGCCGCTCTCTCCATGGCTACACCTTC
TRBD1	TRBJ2-7	TRBV2	once	CAVEDRVNEQYF	TGTGCCGTGGAGGACAGGGTGAACGAGCAGTACTTC
NA	TRBJ2-7	TRBV7-2	many	CASSLARTYEQYF	TGTGCCAGCAGCTTAGCCCGAACCTACGAGCAGTACTTC
TRBD1	TRBJ2-1	TRBV2	NA	CASSEIPRGPPEEQFF	TGTGCCAGCAGTGAAATACCGAGGGGGCCCCCGGAGGAGCAGTTCTTC
NA	TRBJ1-5	TRBV19	NA	CASSPSRGYSQPQHF	TGTGCCAGTAGTCCCAGTCGGGGGTATAGTCAGCCCCAGCATTTT
TRBD2	TRBJ2-5	TRBV7-2	many	CASSLGGSRETQYF	TGTGCCAGCAGCTTAGGCGGGAGTCGAGAGACCCAGTACTTC
TRBD1	TRBJ1-2	TRBV10-3	many	CAISVTGSTGYTF	TGTGCCATCAGTGTGACAGGGAGTACTGGCTACACCTTC
TRBD2	TRBJ2-7	TRBV7-8	many	CASSSRGVLYEQYF	TGTGCCAGCAGCTCACGGGGGGTTCTCTACGAGCAGTACTTC